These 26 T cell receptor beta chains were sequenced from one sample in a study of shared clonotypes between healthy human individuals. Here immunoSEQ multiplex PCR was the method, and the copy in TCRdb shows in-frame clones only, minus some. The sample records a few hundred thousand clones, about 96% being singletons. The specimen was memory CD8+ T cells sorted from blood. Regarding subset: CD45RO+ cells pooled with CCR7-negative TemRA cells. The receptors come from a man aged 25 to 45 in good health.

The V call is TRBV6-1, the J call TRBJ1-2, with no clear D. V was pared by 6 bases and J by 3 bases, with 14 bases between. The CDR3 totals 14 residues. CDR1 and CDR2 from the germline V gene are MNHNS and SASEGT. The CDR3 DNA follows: TGTGCCAGCAGCGTGGAGGTCTCAGACTATGGCTACACCTTC. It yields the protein CASSVEVSDYGYTF.

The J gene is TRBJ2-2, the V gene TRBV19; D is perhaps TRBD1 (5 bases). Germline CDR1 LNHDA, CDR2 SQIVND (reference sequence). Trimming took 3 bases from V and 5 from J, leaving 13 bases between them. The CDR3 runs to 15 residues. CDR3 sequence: CASSIWGLETGELFF. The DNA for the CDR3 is TGTGCCAGTAGTATTTGGGGCCTCGAGACCGGGGAGCTGTTTTTT. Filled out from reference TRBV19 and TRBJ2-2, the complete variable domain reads DGGITQSPKYLFRKEGQNVTLSCEQNLNHDAMYWYRQDPGQGLRLIYYSQIVNDFQKGDIAEGYSVSREKKESFPLTVTSAQKNPTAFYLCASSIWGLETGELFFGEGSRLTVL.

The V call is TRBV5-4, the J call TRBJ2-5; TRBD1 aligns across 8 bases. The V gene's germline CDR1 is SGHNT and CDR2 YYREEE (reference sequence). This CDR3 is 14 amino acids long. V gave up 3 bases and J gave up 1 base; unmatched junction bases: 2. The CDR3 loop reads CASSSTGGQETQYF. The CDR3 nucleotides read TGTGCCAGCAGCTCAACAGGGGGCCAAGAGACCCAGTACTTC.

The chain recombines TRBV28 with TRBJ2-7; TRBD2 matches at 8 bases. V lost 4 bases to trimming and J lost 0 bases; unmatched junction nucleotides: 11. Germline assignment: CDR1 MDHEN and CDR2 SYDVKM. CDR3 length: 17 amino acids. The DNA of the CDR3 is TGTGCCAGCAGTTCCCAGGGTAGCGGGGTGGGCTCCTACGAGCAGTACTTC. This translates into CASSSQGSGVGSYEQYF.

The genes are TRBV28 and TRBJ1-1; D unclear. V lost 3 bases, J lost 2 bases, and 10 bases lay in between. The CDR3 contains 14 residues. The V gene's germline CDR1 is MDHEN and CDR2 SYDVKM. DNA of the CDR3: TGTGCCAGCAGTTTTTACAAAATAAACACTGAAGCTTTCTTT. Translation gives CASSFYKINTEAFF.

The CDR3 sequence: CASSLFLETQYF. In nucleotides, the CDR3 is TGTGCCAGCAGTTTATTTCTAGAGACCCAGTACTTC. The chain uses TRBV2 and TRBJ2-5; D is unresolved. This CDR3 has 12 amino acids. Germline-derived CDR1 and CDR2 are SNHLY and FYNNEI. The V and J ends lost 5 bases and 4 bases respectively, with 8 bases between them.

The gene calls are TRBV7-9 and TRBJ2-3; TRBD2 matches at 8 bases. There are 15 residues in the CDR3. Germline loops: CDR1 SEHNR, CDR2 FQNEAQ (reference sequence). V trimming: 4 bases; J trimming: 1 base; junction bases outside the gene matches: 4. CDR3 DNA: TGTGCCAGCAGCTCCGGGAGGGCCGGCACAGATACGCAGTATTTT. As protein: CASSSGRAGTDTQYF.

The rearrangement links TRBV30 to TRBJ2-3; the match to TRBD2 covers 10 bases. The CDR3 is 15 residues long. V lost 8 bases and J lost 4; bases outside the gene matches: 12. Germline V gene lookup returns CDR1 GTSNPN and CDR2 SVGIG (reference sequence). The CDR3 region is CAGDGASGSPDTQYF. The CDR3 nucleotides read TGTGCCGGAGATGGGGCTAGCGGGAGCCCAGATACGCAGTATTTT. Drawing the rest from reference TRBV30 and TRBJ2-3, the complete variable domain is SQTIHQWPATLVQPVGSPLSLECTVEGTSNPNLYWYRQAAGRGLQLLFYSVGIGQISSEVPQNLSASRPQDRQFILSSKKLLLSDSGFYLCAGDGASGSPDTQYFGPGTRLTVL.

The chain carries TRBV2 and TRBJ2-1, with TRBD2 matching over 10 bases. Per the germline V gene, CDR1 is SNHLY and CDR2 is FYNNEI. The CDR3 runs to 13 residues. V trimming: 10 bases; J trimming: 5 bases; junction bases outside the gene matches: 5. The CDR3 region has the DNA TGTGCCAACCTAGCGGGAGCAAACAATGAGCAGTTCTTC. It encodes CANLAGANNEQFF.

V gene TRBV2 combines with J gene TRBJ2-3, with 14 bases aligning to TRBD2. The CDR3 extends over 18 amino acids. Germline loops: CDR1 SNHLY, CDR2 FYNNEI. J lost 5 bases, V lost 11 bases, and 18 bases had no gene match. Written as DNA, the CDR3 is TGTGCCTCCCGGGCAGACGGACTAGCGGGAGGACCTAGAGATACGCAGTATTTT. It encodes CASRADGLAGGPRDTQYF.

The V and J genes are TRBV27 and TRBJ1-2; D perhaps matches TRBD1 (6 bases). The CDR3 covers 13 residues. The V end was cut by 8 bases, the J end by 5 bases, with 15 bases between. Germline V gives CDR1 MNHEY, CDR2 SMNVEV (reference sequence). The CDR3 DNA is TGTGCCAGCTCGTCGCACAGGGTTTATGGCTACACCTTC. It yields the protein CASSSHRVYGYTF.

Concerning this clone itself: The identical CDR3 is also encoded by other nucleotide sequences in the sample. The CDR3 protein is CASSDGYEQYF. The CDR3 DNA follows: TGTGCCAGCAGTGATGGCTACGAGCAGTACTTC. The genes are TRBV2 and TRBJ2-7; no reliable D call. The CDR3 extends over 11 amino acids. Germline V gene data show CDR1 as SNHLY and CDR2 as FYNNEI. V was clipped by 3 bases and J by 3 bases, with 3 bases between them.

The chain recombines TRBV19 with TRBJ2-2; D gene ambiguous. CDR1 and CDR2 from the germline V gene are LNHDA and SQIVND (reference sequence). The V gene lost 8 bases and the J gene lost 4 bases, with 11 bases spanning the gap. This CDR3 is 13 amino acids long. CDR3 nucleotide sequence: TGTGCCAGTGGAACCGGCGGCACCGGGGAGCTGTTTTTT. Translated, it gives CASGTGGTGELFF.

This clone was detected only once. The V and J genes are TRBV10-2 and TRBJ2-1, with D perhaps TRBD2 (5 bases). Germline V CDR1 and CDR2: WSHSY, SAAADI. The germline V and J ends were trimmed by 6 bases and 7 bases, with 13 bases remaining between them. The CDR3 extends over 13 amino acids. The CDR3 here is CASREVAWNEQFF. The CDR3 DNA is TGCGCCAGCAGGGAGGTAGCGTGGAATGAGCAGTTCTTC.

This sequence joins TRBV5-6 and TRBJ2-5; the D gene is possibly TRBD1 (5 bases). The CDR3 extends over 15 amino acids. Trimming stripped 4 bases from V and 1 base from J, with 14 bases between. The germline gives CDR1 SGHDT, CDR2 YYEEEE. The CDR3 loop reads CASSQAMGLQETQYF. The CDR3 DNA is TGTGCCAGCAGCCAGGCTATGGGGCTCCAAGAGACCCAGTACTTC.

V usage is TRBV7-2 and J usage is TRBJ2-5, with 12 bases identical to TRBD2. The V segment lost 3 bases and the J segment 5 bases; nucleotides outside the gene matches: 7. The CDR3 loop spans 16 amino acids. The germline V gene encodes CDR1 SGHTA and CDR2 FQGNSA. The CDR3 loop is CASSFFGLAGGETQYF. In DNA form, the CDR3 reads TGTGCCAGCAGCTTCTTCGGTCTAGCGGGGGGGGAGACCCAGTACTTC.

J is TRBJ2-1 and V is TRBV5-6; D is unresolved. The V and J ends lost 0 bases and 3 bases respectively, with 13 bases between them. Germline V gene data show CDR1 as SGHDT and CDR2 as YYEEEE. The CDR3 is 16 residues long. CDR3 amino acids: CASSLEGRLSYNEQFF. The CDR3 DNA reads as TGTGCCAGCAGCTTGGAGGGTCGACTCAGCTACAATGAGCAGTTCTTC.

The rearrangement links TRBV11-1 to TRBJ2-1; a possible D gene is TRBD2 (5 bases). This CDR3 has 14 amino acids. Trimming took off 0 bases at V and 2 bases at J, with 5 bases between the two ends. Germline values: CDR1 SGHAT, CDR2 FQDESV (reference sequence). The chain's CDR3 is CASSLAGAYNEQFF. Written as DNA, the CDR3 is TGTGCCAGCAGCTTAGCGGGAGCCTACAATGAGCAGTTCTTC.

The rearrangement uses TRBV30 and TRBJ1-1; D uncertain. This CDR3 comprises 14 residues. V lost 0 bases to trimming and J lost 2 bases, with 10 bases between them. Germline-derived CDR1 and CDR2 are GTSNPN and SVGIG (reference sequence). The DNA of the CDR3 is TGTGCCTGGAGTGTACGGCGGCAAAACACTGAAGCTTTCTTT. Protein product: CAWSVRRQNTEAFF.

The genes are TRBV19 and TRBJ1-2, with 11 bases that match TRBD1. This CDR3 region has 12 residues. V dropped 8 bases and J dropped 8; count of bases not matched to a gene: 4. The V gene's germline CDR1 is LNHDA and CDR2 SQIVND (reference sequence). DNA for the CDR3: TGTGCCAGTGGAGGGACAGGGGGAGGCTACACCTTC. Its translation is CASGGTGGGYTF.

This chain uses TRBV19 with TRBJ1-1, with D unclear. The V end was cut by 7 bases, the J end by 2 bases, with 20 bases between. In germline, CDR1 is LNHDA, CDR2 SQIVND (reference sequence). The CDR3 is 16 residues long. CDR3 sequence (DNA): TGTGCCAGTACAAAGGAGGTTGGGAGCCGAAACACTGAAGCTTTCTTT. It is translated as CASTKEVGSRNTEAFF.

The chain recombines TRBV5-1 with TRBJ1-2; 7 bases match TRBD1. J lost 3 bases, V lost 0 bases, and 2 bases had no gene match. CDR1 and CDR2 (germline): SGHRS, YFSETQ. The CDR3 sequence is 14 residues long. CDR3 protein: CASSLDDRDYGYTF. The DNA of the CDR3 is TGCGCCAGCAGCTTGGATGACAGGGACTATGGCTACACCTTC. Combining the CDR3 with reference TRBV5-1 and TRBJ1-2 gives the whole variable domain KAGVTQTPRYLIKTRGQQVTLSCSPISGHRSVSWYQQTPGQGLQFLFEYFSETQRNKGNFPGRFSGRQFSNSRSEMNVSTLELGDSALYLCASSLDDRDYGYTFGSGTRLTVV.

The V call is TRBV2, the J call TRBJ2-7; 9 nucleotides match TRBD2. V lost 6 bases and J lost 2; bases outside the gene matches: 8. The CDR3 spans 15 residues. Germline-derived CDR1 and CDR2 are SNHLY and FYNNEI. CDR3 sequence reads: CASRPLAGFTYEQYF. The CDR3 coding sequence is TGTGCCAGCAGACCCCTAGCGGGATTCACCTACGAGCAGTACTTC.

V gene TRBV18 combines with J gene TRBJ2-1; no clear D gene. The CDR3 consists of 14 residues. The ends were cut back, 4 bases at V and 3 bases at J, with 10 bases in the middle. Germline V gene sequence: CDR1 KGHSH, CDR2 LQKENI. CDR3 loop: CASSRDWSYNEQFF. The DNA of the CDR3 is TGTGCCAGCTCACGCGACTGGAGCTACAATGAGCAGTTCTTC.

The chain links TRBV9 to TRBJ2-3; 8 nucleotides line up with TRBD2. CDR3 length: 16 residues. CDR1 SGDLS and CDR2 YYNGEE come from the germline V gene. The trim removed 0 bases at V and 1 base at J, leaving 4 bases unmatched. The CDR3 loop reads CASSVGDGRGTDTQYF. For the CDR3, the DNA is TGTGCCAGCAGCGTAGGAGACGGGAGGGGCACAGATACGCAGTATTTT.

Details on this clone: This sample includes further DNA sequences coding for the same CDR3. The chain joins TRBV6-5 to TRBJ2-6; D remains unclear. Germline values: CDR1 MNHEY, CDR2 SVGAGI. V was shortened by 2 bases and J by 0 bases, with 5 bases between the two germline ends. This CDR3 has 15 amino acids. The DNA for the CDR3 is TGTGCCAGCAGTTACAGGGTCTCTGGGGCCAACGTCCTGACTTTC. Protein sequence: CASSYRVSGANVLTF.